Listed here is a single T cell receptor beta chain. Its antigen is not identified. This entry is derived from a study of cytomegalovirus exposure and HLA in healthy donors. Germline values: CDR1 SGHTA, CDR2 FQGNSA. The CDR3 totals 14 residues. The V end lost 3 bases, the J end lost 8 bases, and 16 bases lay between the germline ends. Study observations and caveats: TCR beta chains numbering 164 were designated cytomegalovirus-associated. HLA allele associations emerged for under 20,000 TCR beta sequences in a later analysis, at 0.05 false discovery rate.

PCR involved 60 Vbeta and 13 Jbeta primers. Only in-frame clones appear in the TCRdb table, and some are missing; sequencing was by immunoSEQ multiplex PCR. The sample lists 200,000 or so clones, 82% seen once, with 5.5% to 7.5% in the top ten. The sequenced material came from PBMCs. The rearrangement joins TRBV7-2 to TRBJ1-2; D call uncertain. This clonotype originated in a woman in her forties or fifties in good health and CMV-seropositive. The CDR3 nucleotides are TGTGCCAGCAGCTTTAGAGGGTCCCCTTCCGGCTACACCTTC. Its translation is CASSFRGSPSGYTF.